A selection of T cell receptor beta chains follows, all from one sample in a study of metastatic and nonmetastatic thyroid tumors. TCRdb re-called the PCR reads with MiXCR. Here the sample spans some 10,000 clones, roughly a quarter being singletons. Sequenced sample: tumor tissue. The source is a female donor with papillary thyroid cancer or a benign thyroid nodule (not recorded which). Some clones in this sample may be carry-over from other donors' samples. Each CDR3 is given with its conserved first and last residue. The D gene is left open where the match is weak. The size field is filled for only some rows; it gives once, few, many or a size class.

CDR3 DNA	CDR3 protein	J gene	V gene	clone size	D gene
TGTGCCAGCAGTCTACTCGCCGGGACAGTCTATGGCTACACCTTC	CASSLLAGTVYGYTF	TRBJ1-2	TRBV6-5	medium-sized	TRBD1
TGTGCCAGCTCTTCAACTCAGGGTTATGAGCAGTTCTTC	CASSSTQGYEQFF	TRBJ2-1	TRBV12-3/TRBV12-4	few	-
TGTGCCAGCAGCGCCCCAGTGGGAAGGGGTGTGCCCGGGGAGCTGTTTTTT	CASSAPVGRGVPGELFF	TRBJ2-2	TRBV6-1	-	-
TGTGCCAGCAGTGAAGTAGCGGGGCCCAAAAACATTCAGTACTTC	CASSEVAGPKNIQYF	TRBJ2-4	TRBV6-1	many	TRBD2
TGTGCCATCAGTGAGGATCTATGGGCCAACCTTTATGGCTACACCTTC	CAISEDLWANLYGYTF	TRBJ1-2	TRBV10-3	many	-
TGTGCCACCAGCAGAGTGGGTAGCACAGATACGCAGTATTTT	CATSRVGSTDTQYF	TRBJ2-3	TRBV15	-	-
TGTGCCAGTAGTATGGGCAAGGCCTACGAGCAGTACTTC	CASSMGKAYEQYF	TRBJ2-7	TRBV19	-	-
TGTGCCAGCAGTGAAGGCGCTAGATTAGGTCCCTACGAGCAGTACTTC	CASSEGARLGPYEQYF	TRBJ2-7	TRBV6-1	large	-
TGTGCCAGCAGGGGTAGCGGGAGCGGGTACGAGCAGTACTTC	CASRGSGSGYEQYF	TRBJ2-7	TRBV12-3/TRBV12-4	large	TRBD2
TGTGCCAGCAGCTTAGGCCGGGGAGGGGGCACAGATACGCAGTATTTT	CASSLGRGGGTDTQYF	TRBJ2-3	TRBV11-2	once	TRBD2
TGTGCCTCGAACAACGGCGGGAGGGCCCACACCGGGGAGCTGTTTTTT	CASNNGGRAHTGELFF	TRBJ2-2	TRBV19	-	TRBD2
TGTGCCAGCAGTGAGGAGCGGGGCTCCTACAATGAGCGGTTCTTC	CASSEERGSYNERFF	TRBJ2-1	TRBV2	-	TRBD2
TGTGCCAGCAGTGAAATGGCAGGAACCGCCTATGGCTACACCTTC	CASSEMAGTAYGYTF	TRBJ1-2	TRBV6-1	few	-
TGTGCCAGCAGTCCCCCAAGCGGGGATTACAATGAGCAGTTCTTC	CASSPPSGDYNEQFF	TRBJ2-1	TRBV2	few	TRBD2
TGTGCCAGTAGTATCCTAGCTGGTAGCGAGGATGAGCAGTTCTTC	CASSILAGSEDEQFF	TRBJ2-1	TRBV19	medium-sized	-
TGTGCCAGCAGCTCTCAAATTACAACAGCCGGGGAGCTGTTTTTT	CASSSQITTAGELFF	TRBJ2-2	TRBV11-2	medium-sized	-
TGTGCCAGTCGTGCGACAGGGGGCAGGGAGACCCAGTACTTC	CASRATGGRETQYF	TRBJ2-5	TRBV19	-	TRBD1
TGTGCCAGCAGTTTAGGGGGACGGGGGAATGAGCAGTTCTTC	CASSLGGRGNEQFF	TRBJ2-1	TRBV28	few	-
TGTGCCAGCAGCCCCCAGGGGACGCTGTACGGTGGCTACACCTTC	CASSPQGTLYGGYTF	TRBJ1-2	TRBV11-2	once	-
TGCAGTGCTAGGGACACGACTAGCGGGAGCGAGCAGTACTTC	CSARDTTSGSEQYF	TRBJ2-7	TRBV20-1	-	TRBD2
TGTGCCAGCAGTGTTTCCGGGACAGGGATCTACGAGCAGTACTTC	CASSVSGTGIYEQYF	TRBJ2-7	TRBV6-1	medium-sized	TRBD1
TGTGCCATCAGTGGGCAGAACTATGGCTACACCTTC	CAISGQNYGYTF	TRBJ1-2	TRBV10-3	few	-
TGCGCCAGCAGTGAGTCGGCGGGAGCGAGCTCCTACGAGCAGTACTTC	CASSESAGASSYEQYF	TRBJ2-7	TRBV10-1	-	TRBD2
TGTGCCAGCCGTACCTCTGGGACAGGGGTCGGCTACACCTTC	CASRTSGTGVGYTF	TRBJ1-2	TRBV5-5	-	TRBD1
TGTGCCAGCAGTGGCCACGGGACCAGGGGGTCCTACGAGCAGTACTTC	CASSGHGTRGSYEQYF	TRBJ2-7	TRBV12-3/TRBV12-4	-	TRBD1
TGTGCCTCACGGGAATATGGCTACACCTTC	CASREYGYTF	TRBJ1-2	TRBV30	medium-sized	-
TGTGCCAGCAACTGGGGCGGGAGTGGCACAGATACGCAGTATTTT	CASNWGGSGTDTQYF	TRBJ2-3	TRBV28	-	TRBD2
TGTGCCAGGGGATCTACAGCAATTTCTGGAAACACCATATATTTT	CARGSTAISGNTIYF	TRBJ1-3	TRBV2	medium-sized	-
TGTGCCAGCAGTTTATTGGACAGTGCCAATGAGCAGTTCTTC	CASSLLDSANEQFF	TRBJ2-1	TRBV27	few	-
TGTGCCAGCAGCCCCGTGGGGGGCCGGTACACTGAAGCTTTCTTT	CASSPVGGRYTEAFF	TRBJ1-1	TRBV28	few	-
TGTGCCAGCAGTTTGATTCGAGCAAACACTGAAGCTTTCTTT	CASSLIRANTEAFF	TRBJ1-1	TRBV28	medium-sized	-
TGTGCCAGCAGCCTCGGGACCACCGGTAACACCGGGGAGCTGTTTTTT	CASSLGTTGNTGELFF	TRBJ2-2	TRBV11-2	medium-sized	-
TGCGCCAGCAGCTTGGCACAGGGGGCTGGCACTGAAGCTTTCTTT	CASSLAQGAGTEAFF	TRBJ1-1	TRBV5-1	-	TRBD1
TGTGCCAGCTCACCGCGACAGGGATCCTACGAGCAGTACTTC	CASSPRQGSYEQYF	TRBJ2-7	TRBV18	many	TRBD1
TGTGCCAGCAGCTCCCATAGTTTAAGGGATGAGCAGTTCTTC	CASSSHSLRDEQFF	TRBJ2-1	TRBV11-1	-	-
TGCGCCAGCAGCGGCGCGGGTTACGAGCAGTACTTC	CASSGAGYEQYF	TRBJ2-7	TRBV5-1	-	-
TGCGCCAGCACCAGGAACAGGGGGCAAACCGGGGAGCTGTTTTTT	CASTRNRGQTGELFF	TRBJ2-2	TRBV10-1	medium-sized	TRBD1
TGTGCCAGCAGGACGGATTTGAACACTGAAGCTTTCTTT	CASRTDLNTEAFF	TRBJ1-1	TRBV2	medium-sized	-
TGCAGTGGGACAGGAGGCTCCTACGAGCAGTACTTC	CSGTGGSYEQYF	TRBJ2-7	TRBV20-1	medium-sized	TRBD1
TGTGCCAGCAGCTTAGATTCACCCCTCCACTTT	CASSLDSPLHF	TRBJ1-6	TRBV7-2	-	-
TGTGCCAGCAGACGTGGCGGCGAGCAGTACTTC	CASRRGGEQYF	TRBJ2-7	TRBV6-1	few	-
TGTGCCAGCAGAGAGGACAGGGGTCAAGAGACCCAGTACTTC	CASREDRGQETQYF	TRBJ2-5	TRBV2	-	TRBD1
TGTGCCAGCAGCTTGAGGCAGGGTGGGCTCTACGAGCAGTACTTC	CASSLRQGGLYEQYF	TRBJ2-7	TRBV11-1	-	-
TGTGCCAGCAGTTTAGTAGAGCGGCAGGGCGAATATGGCTACACCTTC	CASSLVERQGEYGYTF	TRBJ1-2	TRBV12-3/TRBV12-4	-	-
TGCGCCAGCAGCCCCGGCATGGACGCTAACTATGGCTACACCTTC	CASSPGMDANYGYTF	TRBJ1-2	TRBV5-1	once	-
TGTGCCAGCAGCCCGGAAATATTGCGGGGGCAGTCCCACGAGCAGTACTTC	CASSPEILRGQSHEQYF	TRBJ2-7	TRBV28	few	-